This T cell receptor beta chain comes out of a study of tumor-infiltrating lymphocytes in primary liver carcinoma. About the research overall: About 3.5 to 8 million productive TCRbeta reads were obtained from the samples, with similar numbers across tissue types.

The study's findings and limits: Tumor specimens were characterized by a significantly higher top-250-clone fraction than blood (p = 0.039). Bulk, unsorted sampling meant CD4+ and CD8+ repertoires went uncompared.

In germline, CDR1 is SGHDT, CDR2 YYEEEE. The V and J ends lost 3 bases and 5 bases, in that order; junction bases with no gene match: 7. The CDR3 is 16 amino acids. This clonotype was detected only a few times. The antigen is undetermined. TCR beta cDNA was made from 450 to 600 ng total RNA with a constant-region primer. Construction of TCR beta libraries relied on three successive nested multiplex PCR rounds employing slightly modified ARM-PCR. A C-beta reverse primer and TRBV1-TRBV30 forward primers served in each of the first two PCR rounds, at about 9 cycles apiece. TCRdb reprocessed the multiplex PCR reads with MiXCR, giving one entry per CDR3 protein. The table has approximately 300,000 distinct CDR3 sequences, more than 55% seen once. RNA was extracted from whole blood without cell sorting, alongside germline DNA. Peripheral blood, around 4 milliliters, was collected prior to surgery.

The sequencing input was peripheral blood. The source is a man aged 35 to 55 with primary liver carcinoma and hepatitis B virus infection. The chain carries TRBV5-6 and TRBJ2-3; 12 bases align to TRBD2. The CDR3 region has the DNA TGTGCCAGCAGCTGGCGAGGACTAGCGGGACGAGATACGCAGTATTTT. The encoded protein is CASSWRGLAGRDTQYF.